One T cell receptor beta chain is described in this entry. This record belongs to a study of blood T cell repertoires in COVID-19. Using immunoSEQ multiplex PCR, the repertoire was profiled, and TCRdb retains in-frame clones only, with some absent. The data hold roughly 200,000 clones, with 83% observed a single time. Germline V gene sequence: CDR1 LNHDA, CDR2 SQIVND (reference sequence). This CDR3 comprises 14 residues. Germline trimming cut 3 bases from V and 5 bases from J; bases unmatched to any gene: 5. The chain combines TRBV19 with TRBJ2-5; 8 nucleotides line up with TRBD2. The sample was PBMCs or T cells enriched from blood (not recorded which). This receptor was taken from a woman between 45 and 60 years old who had been exposed to COVID-19. The CDR3 reads CASSIRGGGETQYF. As DNA, the CDR3 is TGTGCCAGTAGTATCCGGGGGGGAGGGGAGACCCAGTACTTC.